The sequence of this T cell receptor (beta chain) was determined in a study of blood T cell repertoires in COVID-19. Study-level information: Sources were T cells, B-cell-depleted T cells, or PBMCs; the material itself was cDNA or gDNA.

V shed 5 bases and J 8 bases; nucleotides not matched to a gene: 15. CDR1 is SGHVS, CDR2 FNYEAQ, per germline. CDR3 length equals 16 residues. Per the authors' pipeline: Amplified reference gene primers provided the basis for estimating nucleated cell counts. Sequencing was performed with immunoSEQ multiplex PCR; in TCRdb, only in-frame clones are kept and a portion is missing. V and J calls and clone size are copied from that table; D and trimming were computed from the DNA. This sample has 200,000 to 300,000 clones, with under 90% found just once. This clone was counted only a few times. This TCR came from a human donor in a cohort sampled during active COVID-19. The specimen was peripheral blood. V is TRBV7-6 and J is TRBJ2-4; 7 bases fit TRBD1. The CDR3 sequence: CASSVKPGTDSDIQYF. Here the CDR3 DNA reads TGTGCCAGCAGCGTTAAACCCGGGACAGACTCGGACATTCAGTACTTC.